The present TCR beta chain was sequenced within a study of OX40 agonist ivuxolimab in advanced cancers. Notes on the research overall: The costimulatory receptor OX40 (CD134) was targeted by ivuxolimab, a fully human IgG2 agonistic monoclonal antibody. Peripheral TCRbeta sequencing was intended to test whether TCR sequence diversity was altered and clonal T-cell expansion was caused by ivuxolimab. Of the approximately 50 patients in dose escalation, around 19 had hepatocellular carcinoma, about 15 had melanoma, 9 had renal cell carcinoma and 9 had head and neck cancer. Prior anti-PD-1, anti-PD-L1 or anti-CTLA-4 therapy was permitted, and checkpoint inhibitors had been received by about 44% of dose-escalation patients. The monotherapy dose-escalation portion (N = 52 patients) of the phase I ivuxolimab trial is reported in the paper. In the dose-escalation cohort, around 80% of patients were male, and the mean age was approximately 60 years with a range of about 23 to 79. Partial responses were achieved by three dose-escalation patients, of whom one had hepatocellular carcinoma and two had cutaneous melanoma. Intravenous ivuxolimab was administered to patients every 2 weeks at six dose levels: 0.01, 0.1, 0.3, 1.5, 3 and 10 mg/kg. Study-wide findings and limitations: Low levels of normalized T-cell clonal expansion were also seen in some nonresponding patients. After ivuxolimab, CD8+ T cells had more expanded clones than CD4+ T cells on average. The antigen specificity of the clonally expanded peripheral T cells was not determined. In the 0.1-3.0 mg/kg groups, partial responders were among the patients with the lowest normalized peripheral clonal expansion, particularly in CD8+ T cells. At doses from 0.1 to 3.0 mg/kg, clonal expansion was seen in both CD4+ and CD8+ blood T cells between baseline and week 6.

The trial excluded patients who had a history of autoimmune disease or who were on systemic immunosuppression. Peripheral blood for TCR sequencing was collected from all dose cohorts at baseline, on cycle 4 day 1, and on cycle 7 day 1. The samples were taken from a phase I, first-in-human, multicenter, open-label dose-escalation trial of ivuxolimab. Adults with locally advanced or metastatic head and neck squamous cell, hepatocellular, melanoma or renal cell carcinoma were enrolled in the trial. Before TCR sequencing, CD4+ and CD8+ T cells were separately sorted from peripheral blood. For sequencing of the TCRbeta CDR3 region, genomic DNA was extracted from the sorted cells. The immunoSEQ Assay was used for sequencing of TCRbeta CDR3 regions. TCRdb limited this immuneACCESS table to in-frame rearrangements with V and J called. A share of clones is missing; checked studies link under half to unresolved V genes, and the rest is unexplained. In this sample the table shows roughly 60,000 clones, 85% of which occur a single time. The ten largest account for 4.7% of the sample.

Per the germline V gene, ENHRY is the CDR1 and SYGVKD is the CDR2. Trimming accounts for 5 bases at V and 8 bases at J, while the number of junction bases matched to no gene is 10. Its CDR3 holds 15 amino acids, cysteine through phenylalanine. The retained sequence is limited to the CDR3, 45 bases, with the frame set at the first base. Worth noting for this clone: Its antigen remains undetermined. Per-base quality was not reported, and no clone a single base away is much larger than it.

Specimen: CD4+ or CD8+ T cells sorted from blood, collected in a trial of the OX40 agonist ivuxolimab. This receptor was identified in an adult with an advanced solid tumor such as melanoma, head and neck, liver or kidney cancer. Here the chain combines TRBV10-3 and TRBJ2-1; TRBD1 lines up with 9 middle nucleotides. The DNA sequence reads TGTGCCATCAGTCAAACCGGACAGGGGTTTGATGAGCAGTTCTTC. The translation is CAISQTGQGFDEQFF.